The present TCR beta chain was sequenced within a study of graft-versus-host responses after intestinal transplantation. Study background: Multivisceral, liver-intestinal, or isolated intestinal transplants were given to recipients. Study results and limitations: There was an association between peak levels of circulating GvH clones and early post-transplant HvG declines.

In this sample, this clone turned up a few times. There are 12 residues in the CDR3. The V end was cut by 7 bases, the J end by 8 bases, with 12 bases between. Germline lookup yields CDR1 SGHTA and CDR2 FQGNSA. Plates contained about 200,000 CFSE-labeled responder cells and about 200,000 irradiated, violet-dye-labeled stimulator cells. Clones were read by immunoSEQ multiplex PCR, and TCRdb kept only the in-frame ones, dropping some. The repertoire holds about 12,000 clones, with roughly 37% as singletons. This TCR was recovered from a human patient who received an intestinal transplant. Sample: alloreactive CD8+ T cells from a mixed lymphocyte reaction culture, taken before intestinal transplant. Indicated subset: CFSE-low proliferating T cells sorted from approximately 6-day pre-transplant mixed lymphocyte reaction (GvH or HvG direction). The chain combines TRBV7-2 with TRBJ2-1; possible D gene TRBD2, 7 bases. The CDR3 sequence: CASKGGDDEQFF. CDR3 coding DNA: TGTGCCAGCAAAGGGGGGGACGATGAGCAGTTCTTC.